This T cell receptor beta chain comes out of a study of blood T cell repertoires in COVID-19. CDR1 and CDR2 from the germline V gene are SGHNT and YYREEE (reference sequence). V shed 3 bases, J shed 2 bases, and the junction held 3 bases outside the gene matches. This CDR3 contains 14 residues. Generated by immunoSEQ multiplex PCR, the TCRdb table keeps only in-frame clones and is missing some. The profile shows some 330,000 clones, 92% of them singletons. Material for sequencing was PBMCs or T cells enriched from blood (not recorded which). This clonotype was obtained from a woman in her 30s who had recovered from COVID-19. This chain joins TRBV5-4 and TRBJ2-5; TRBD2 matches 8 bases. The CDR3 reads CASSSLADQETQYF. CDR3 coding DNA: TGTGCCAGCAGCTCACTAGCGGATCAAGAGACCCAGTACTTC. The entire variable domain, with the rest obtained from reference TRBV5-4 and TRBJ2-5, is as follows: ETGVTQSPTHLIKTRGQQVTLRCSSQSGHNTVSWYQQALGQGPQFIFQYYREEENGRGNFPPRFSGLQFPNYSSELNVNALELDDSALYLCASSSLADQETQYFGPGTRLLVL.